This T cell receptor (beta chain) stems from a study of T cells after yellow fever vaccination. Findings of the study overall: Although most clonotypes did not, a small share appeared in both CD4 and CD8 compartments. It was the secondary response that reached its peak faster, day 5 versus 15, but it was weaker. The booster saw the reappearance of most primary-vaccination clones (about 95% CD4, about 88% CD8).

The CDR3 extends over 15 amino acids. V was trimmed by 0 bases and J by 9 bases, leaving 16 bases between them. Germline V gives CDR1 SGHRS, CDR2 YFSETQ. This clonotype turned up a few times. Its target is unknown. Universal primer sites and UMIs were introduced during 5'RACE template-switching synthesis of TCR cDNA. TCRdb fed the 5' RACE reads into MiXCR, producing one record per CDR3 protein. The repertoire holds under 700,000 distinct CDR3 sequences, with roughly 17% as singletons. Sequencing used PBMCs, obtained around 5 days after the first yellow fever vaccination. The chain couples TRBV5-1 to TRBJ2-1, with D possibly matching TRBD1 (6 bases). This clonotype originated in a man aged 18 to 30 who received the YFV17D yellow fever vaccine. The CDR3 protein is CASSLVAGVDGEQFF. The CDR3 DNA reads TGCGCCAGCAGCTTGGTTGCAGGGGTAGACGGTGAGCAGTTCTTC.